The entry below gives a single TCR beta chain sequence along with its context. The germline gives CDR1 KGHSH, CDR2 LQKENI. The CDR3 has 17 residues. V dropped 3 bases and J dropped 2 bases, with 17 bases sitting between them. Participant age was about 18 to 89 years, and participants resided in 20 to 30 US areas. The sample comes from a study of blood T cell repertoires in COVID-19. The overall study: Samples representing acute and convalescent COVID-19 were sourced from the United States, Italy and Spain.

Sequencing was performed with immunoSEQ multiplex PCR; in TCRdb, only in-frame clones are kept and a portion is missing. Found here are 200,000 or so clones, approximately 80% of them singletons; the top ten hold 7.4%. Sample: PBMCs or T cells enriched from blood (not recorded which). The chain recombines TRBV18 with TRBJ1-5; tentatively, D is TRBD1 (6 bases). The receptor's source is a woman aged 40 to 50 with acute COVID-19. CDR3 protein: CASSPDSAGARNQPQHF. The CDR3 DNA is TGTGCCAGCTCACCCGACTCTGCAGGGGCCCGCAATCAGCCCCAGCATTTT.